Following are 32 T cell receptor beta chains from one sample sequenced in a study of monozygotic twins with inflammatory bowel disease. TCRdb re-called the 5' RACE reads and catalogs CDR3 proteins one per entry, DNA excluded. Its table lists approximately 420,000 distinct CDR3 sequences. Sequencing used blood. The receptors were gathered from a human donor with ulcerative colitis or Crohn's disease, or a healthy co-twin of an affected twin (not recorded which).

CDR3 region: CASSLAVSPTEAFF. The chain uses TRBV7-2 and TRBJ1-1. The CDR3 is 14 amino acids. Germline-derived CDR1 and CDR2 are SGHTA and FQGNSA.

The genes are TRBV7-9 and TRBJ2-2; no DNA is available, so the TRBD2 call from TCRdb remains unchecked. The CDR3 consists of 11 residues. Germline values: CDR1 SEHNR, CDR2 FQNEAQ (reference sequence). The CDR3 sequence: CASRRTGELFF.

V usage is TRBV19 and J usage is TRBJ2-2; TCRdb gives TRBD1 as the D gene, but with no DNA this cannot be confirmed. The V gene's germline CDR1 is LNHDA and CDR2 SQIVND (reference sequence). The CDR3 extends over 13 amino acids. The CDR3 loop is CASRGPGTGELFF.

The chain recombines TRBV19 with TRBJ1-5; no DNA is available, so the TRBD1 call from TCRdb remains unchecked. The CDR3 loop spans 17 amino acids. Germline CDR1 is LNHDA and CDR2 is SQIVND (reference sequence). The CDR3 sequence is CASSILTGPRGNQPQHF.

This chain joins TRBV20-1 and TRBJ2-3. This CDR3 has 16 amino acids. Germline values: CDR1 DFQATT, CDR2 SNEGSKA (reference sequence). CDR3 amino acids: CSARVVFRIRTDTQYF.

The rearrangement uses TRBV5-1 and TRBJ2-7. The CDR3 has 13 residues. Per the germline V gene, CDR1 is SGHRS and CDR2 is YFSETQ. CDR3 sequence: CASRIAGPYEQYF.

V usage is TRBV9 and J usage is TRBJ2-1; the D gene TCRdb calls, TRBD1, cannot be checked with no DNA. Germline lookup yields CDR1 SGDLS and CDR2 YYNGEE. CDR3 length: 15 amino acids. The CDR3 reads CASSEDTSPYNEQFF.

The chain employs TRBV7-9 and TRBJ2-5; TCRdb's assignment of TRBD2 cannot be checked, as there is no DNA. Germline V gene sequence: CDR1 SEHNR, CDR2 FQNEAQ (reference sequence). This CDR3 comprises 15 residues. CDR3 sequence reads: CASSLPADAQETQYF. The entire variable domain, with the rest obtained from reference TRBV7-9 and TRBJ2-5, is as follows: DTGVSQNPRHKITKRGQNVTFRCDPISEHNRLYWYRQTLGQGPEFLTYFQNEAQLEKSRLLSDRFSAERPKGSFSTLEIQRTEQGDSAMYLCASSLPADAQETQYFGPGTRLLVL.

This chain uses TRBV11-1 with TRBJ2-2; TCRdb proposes TRBD1, but this gene call is untestable without DNA. The CDR3 consists of 20 residues. Per the germline V gene, CDR1 is SGHAT and CDR2 is FQDESV (reference sequence). CDR3 sequence: CASSFLTQGGARHWTGELFF. Drawing the rest from reference TRBV11-1 and TRBJ2-2, the complete variable domain is EAEVAQSPRYKITEKSQAVAFWCDPISGHATLYWYRQILGQGPELLVQFQDESVVDDSQLPKDRFSAERLKGVDSTLKIQPAELGDSAMYLCASSFLTQGGARHWTGELFFGEGSRLTVL.

J is TRBJ1-3 and V is TRBV20-1; as DNA is missing, the TRBD1 call by TCRdb cannot be tested. There are 15 residues in the CDR3. Germline CDR1 reads DFQATT; CDR2 reads SNEGSKA (reference sequence). CDR3: CSARDRGASGNTIYF.

The V and J genes are TRBV7-2 and TRBJ2-1; TCRdb's D call of TRBD1 is untestable without DNA. This CDR3 has 14 amino acids. Germline values: CDR1 SGHTA, CDR2 FQGNSA. This CDR3 reads CASSFGGAGNEQFF.

This chain connects TRBV7-2 to TRBJ2-7; TCRdb indicates TRBD1, and absent DNA this call remains unverified. Germline CDR1 reads SGHTA; CDR2 reads FQGNSA. This CDR3 has 17 amino acids. CDR3 loop: CASSLGRSGGSSYEQYF.

The CDR3 sequence is CATSGAYTGELFF. This chain joins TRBV24-1 and TRBJ2-2; TCRdb's D call, TRBD2, is unchecked because there is no DNA. Germline V gene sequence: CDR1 KGHDR, CDR2 SFDVKD. The CDR3 is made up of 13 amino acids.

This chain joins TRBV5-1 and TRBJ2-2; the D call of TRBD1 rests on TCRdb alone, since no DNA is present to check it. The CDR3 is 16 amino acids. CDR1 and CDR2 from the germline V gene are SGHRS and YFSETQ. The CDR3 region is CASSWRGGVNTGELFF. Based on the CDR3 plus reference TRBV5-1 and TRBJ2-2, the full variable domain is KAGVTQTPRYLIKTRGQQVTLSCSPISGHRSVSWYQQTPGQGLQFLFEYFSETQRNKGNFPGRFSGRQFSNSRSEMNVSTLELGDSALYLCASSWRGGVNTGELFFGEGSRLTVL.

The chain has TRBV20-1 and TRBJ1-5; TCRdb indicates TRBD1, and absent DNA this call remains unverified. This CDR3 has 15 residues. Germline assignment: CDR1 DFQATT and CDR2 SNEGSKA (reference sequence). The CDR3 loop reads CSARPSGAPSQPQHF.

The chain recombines TRBV9 with TRBJ1-2; checking the TCRdb D call of TRBD1 is not possible without DNA. The CDR3 has 15 amino acids. The germline CDR1 and CDR2 sequences are SGDLS and YYNGEE. CDR3 sequence: CASSSRDRGQGGYTF. Looking up the rest from reference TRBV9 and TRBJ1-2 gives the full variable domain: DSGVTQTPKHLITATGQRVTLRCSPRSGDLSVYWYQQSLDQGLQFLIQYYNGEERAKGNILERFSAQQFPDLHSELNLSSLELGDSALYFCASSSRDRGQGGYTFGSGTRLTVV.

The V call is TRBV20-1, the J call TRBJ2-4. The germline CDR1 and CDR2 sequences are DFQATT and SNEGSKA (reference sequence). CDR3 length: 16 amino acids. The CDR3 is CSARDLGTAHKNIQYF.

The J gene is TRBJ1-1, the V gene TRBV28; TCRdb's D call of TRBD1 is untestable without DNA. The CDR3 is made up of 12 amino acids. Germline-derived CDR1 and CDR2 are MDHEN and SYDVKM. The CDR3 sequence is CASRGGTGGAFF.

The V call is TRBV7-9, the J call TRBJ2-7; TCRdb reports TRBD1, a call that lacks DNA to check it against. Germline lookup yields CDR1 SEHNR and CDR2 FQNEAQ (reference sequence). The CDR3 extends over 16 amino acids. The CDR3 sequence is CASSLPRDTSSYEQYF.

CDR3 sequence reads: CASSQGTSQETQYF. J is TRBJ2-5 and V is TRBV4-2; the TRBD2 assignment by TCRdb is unverifiable without DNA. Germline V gene sequence: CDR1 LGHNA, CDR2 YNFKEQ. The CDR3 has 14 residues.

This sequence joins TRBV3-1 and TRBJ1-3. The CDR3 runs to 13 residues. CDR1 and CDR2 (germline): LGHDT, YNNKEL (reference sequence). CDR3 region: CASSQGTENTIYF.

The chain combines TRBV20-1 with TRBJ2-3; TCRdb returns TRBD1, unconfirmable since there is no DNA. There are 12 residues in the CDR3. Germline V gives CDR1 DFQATT, CDR2 SNEGSKA (reference sequence). The CDR3 reads CSAPQDTDTQYF.

The chain recombines TRBV4-3 with TRBJ1-1. Germline CDR1 and CDR2: LGHNA and YSLEER. The CDR3 covers 15 residues. The CDR3 region is CASSQDQNRDTEAFF.

The genes are TRBV30 and TRBJ2-1; TCRdb's D call of TRBD1 is untestable without DNA. Germline values: CDR1 GTSNPN, CDR2 SVGIG (reference sequence). The CDR3 runs to 14 residues. The CDR3 sequence is CACRRGDPNNEQFF. The full variable domain, with the rest looked up from reference TRBV30 and TRBJ2-1, is SQTIHQWPATLVQPVGSPLSLECTVEGTSNPNLYWYRQAAGRGLQLLFYSVGIGQISSEVPQNLSASRPQDRQFILSSKKLLLSDSGFYLCACRRGDPNNEQFFGPGTRLTVL.

This rearrangement joins TRBV3-1 to TRBJ2-6. The CDR3 contains 16 residues. Per the germline V gene, CDR1 is LGHDT and CDR2 is YNNKEL (reference sequence). CDR3 loop: CASSQKAGSGANVLTF.

The chain employs TRBV6-5 and TRBJ2-7; lacking DNA, the TRBD2 call made by TCRdb goes unchecked. The germline V gene encodes CDR1 MNHEY and CDR2 SVGAGI. CDR3 length: 15 residues. The CDR3 sequence is CASSYLAGGRYEQYF.

The rearrangement uses TRBV5-1 and TRBJ1-4. The CDR3 contains 14 residues. The germline gives CDR1 SGHRS, CDR2 YFSETQ. The CDR3 region is CASSYLTTNEKLFF.

The chain employs TRBV5-1 and TRBJ1-1. CDR1 is SGHRS and CDR2 is YFSETQ in the germline V gene. The CDR3 is made up of 13 amino acids. The CDR3 is CASTPAGNTEAFF.

The chain uses TRBV12-3 or TRBV12-4 and TRBJ2-3; TCRdb lists TRBD1, though no DNA is available to test this call. This CDR3 is built from 13 residues. Here the CDR3 reads CASSPWGRDTQYF.

The CDR3 loop is CASSLGTSGGFTDTQYF. The chain links TRBV7-2 to TRBJ2-3; TCRdb outputs TRBD2, but without DNA this stays unchecked. From germline, CDR1 is SGHTA and CDR2 FQGNSA. The CDR3 runs to 17 residues.

The rearrangement joins TRBV29-1 to TRBJ2-7. The CDR3 runs 13 residues. Germline lookup yields CDR1 SQVTM and CDR2 ANQGSEA. CDR3 sequence reads: CSVEGTASYEQYF.

The chain is built from TRBV3-1 and TRBJ1-2. The germline gives CDR1 LGHDT, CDR2 YNNKEL (reference sequence). The CDR3 has 12 amino acids. The CDR3 here is CASSVVKGGYTF.